Each of the 8 T cell receptor beta chains below was sequenced from the same sample in a study of blood T cell repertoires in COVID-19. Repertoires were generated with immunoSEQ multiplex PCR, while TCRdb's copy carries only in-frame clones and drops some. The sample yields 230,000 or so clones, roughly 85% seen once. Source material: PBMCs or T cells enriched from blood (not recorded which). Receptors originate from a woman aged 40 to 50 with acute COVID-19.

The chain recombines TRBV11-2 with TRBJ1-6; maybe TRBD1 (6 bases). The length of the CDR3 is 15 residues. Germline CDR1 reads SGHAT; CDR2 reads FQNNGV. Trimming took off 1 base at V and 6 bases at J, with 10 bases between the two ends. The CDR3 nucleotides read TGTGCCAGCAGCTTAGGGGGGCTTGGTAATTCACCCCTCCACTTT. Amino acid sequence: CASSLGGLGNSPLHF. The full variable domain, rest sourced from reference TRBV11-2 and TRBJ1-6, is EAGVAQSPRYKIIEKRQSVAFWCNPISGHATLYWYQQILGQGPKLLIQFQNNGVVDDSQLPKDRFSAERLKGVDSTLKIQPAKLEDSAVYLCASSLGGLGNSPLHFGNGTRLTVT.

V usage is TRBV6-1 and J usage is TRBJ2-7, with 11 bases matching TRBD1. Germline trimming cut 3 bases from V and 5 bases from J; bases unmatched to any gene: 6. This CDR3 has 15 residues. CDR1 and CDR2 (germline): MNHNS, SASEGT. The CDR3 DNA reads TGTGCCAGCAGTGAGACCGGGACAGGGGGGAACGAGCAGTACGTC. This codes for CASSETGTGGNEQYV.

V usage is TRBV15 and J usage is TRBJ1-2; tentative D call: TRBD1 (5 bases). V lost 0 bases to trimming and J lost 3 bases, with 14 bases between them. This CDR3 is built from 16 residues. CDR1 LNHNV and CDR2 YYDKDF come from the germline V gene (reference sequence). CDR3 coding DNA: TGTGCCACCAGCAGAGATTGGGTCAGGGAGGACTATGGCTACACCTTC. It translates to CATSRDWVREDYGYTF.

The V gene is TRBV5-1, the J gene TRBJ1-1; possible D gene TRBD1, 5 bases. This CDR3 contains 14 residues. Trimming took 5 bases from V and 2 from J, leaving 13 bases between them. Germline V gene sequence: CDR1 SGHRS, CDR2 YFSETQ. The CDR3 DNA reads TGCGCCAGCAGGAGCGGGGGTAGTAACACTGAAGCTTTCTTT. It is translated as CASRSGGSNTEAFF.

This chain uses TRBV2 with TRBJ2-7, with D hard to call. Trimming left V 6 bases short and J 4 bases short, with 10 bases between. CDR1 is SNHLY, CDR2 FYNNEI, per germline. The CDR3 covers 12 residues. In nucleotides, the CDR3 is TGTGCCAGCAGAGTGGGCACTTACGAGCAGTACGTC. It encodes CASRVGTYEQYV.

The genes are TRBV9 and TRBJ1-3; 10 bases agree with TRBD1. In germline, CDR1 is SGDLS, CDR2 YYNGEE. There are 16 residues in the CDR3. V shed 0 bases and J 2 bases; nucleotides not matched to a gene: 2. CDR3 protein: CASSVGGTGAGNTIYF. For the CDR3, the DNA is TGTGCCAGCAGCGTAGGGGGGACAGGGGCTGGAAACACCATATATTTT.

The chain has TRBV5-1 and TRBJ1-1, with unresolved D. From germline, CDR1 is SGHRS and CDR2 YFSETQ. The CDR3 totals 15 residues. V lost 5 bases to trimming and J lost 3 bases, with 17 bases between them. CDR3 in amino acids: CASRLGPGRDTEAFF. DNA for the CDR3: TGCGCCAGCAGACTAGGCCCCGGACGGGACACTGAAGCTTTCTTT.

This chain joins TRBV3-1 (or the pseudogene TRBV3-2) and TRBJ2-5; 9 bases match TRBD1. The CDR3 loop spans 16 amino acids. Germline CDR1 LGHDT, CDR2 YNNKEL (reference sequence). Trimming at V came to 1 base and at J to 2 bases, leaving 5 bases not matched to a gene. The CDR3 DNA reads TGTGCCAGCAGCCAAGGGGGACAGGGATGGCAAGAGACCCAGTACTTC. It translates to CASSQGGQGWQETQYF.